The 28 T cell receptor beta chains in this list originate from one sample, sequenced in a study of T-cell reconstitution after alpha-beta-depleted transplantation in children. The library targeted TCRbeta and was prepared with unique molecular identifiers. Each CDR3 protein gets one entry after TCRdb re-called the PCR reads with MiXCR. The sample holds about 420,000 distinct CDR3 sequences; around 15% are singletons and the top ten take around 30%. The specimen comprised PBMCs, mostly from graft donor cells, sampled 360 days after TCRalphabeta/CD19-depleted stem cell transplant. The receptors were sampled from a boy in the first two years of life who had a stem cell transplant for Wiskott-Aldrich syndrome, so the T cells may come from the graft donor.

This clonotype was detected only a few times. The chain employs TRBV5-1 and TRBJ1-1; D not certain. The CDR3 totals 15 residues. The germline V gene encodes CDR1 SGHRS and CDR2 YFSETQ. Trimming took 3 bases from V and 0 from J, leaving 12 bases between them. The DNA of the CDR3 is TGCGCCAGCAGCTCAGCGGGATCCATGAACACTGAAGCTTTCTTT. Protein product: CASSSAGSMNTEAFF.

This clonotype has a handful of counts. In nucleotides, the CDR3 is TGTGCCAGCAGCTTGGGACTAGCGGGAGGAGGGAAGGAGACCCAGTACTTC. Amino acid sequence: CASSLGLAGGGKETQYF. The chain links TRBV7-9 to TRBJ2-5; TRBD2 agrees at 15 bases. Germline assignment: CDR1 SEHNR and CDR2 FQNEAQ (reference sequence). This CDR3 is built from 17 residues. V shed 3 bases and J 5 bases; nucleotides not matched to a gene: 7. The full variable domain, rest sourced from reference TRBV7-9 and TRBJ2-5, is DTGVSQNPRHKITKRGQNVTFRCDPISEHNRLYWYRQTLGQGPEFLTYFQNEAQLEKSRLLSDRFSAERPKGSFSTLEIQRTEQGDSAMYLCASSLGLAGGGKETQYFGPGTRLLVL.

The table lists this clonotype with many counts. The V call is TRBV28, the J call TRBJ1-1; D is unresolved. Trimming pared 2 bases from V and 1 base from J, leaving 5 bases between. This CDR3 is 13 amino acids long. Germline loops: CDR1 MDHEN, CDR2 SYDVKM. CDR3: CASSLEPNTEAFF. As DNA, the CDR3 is TGTGCCAGCAGTTTAGAGCCGAACACTGAAGCTTTCTTT.

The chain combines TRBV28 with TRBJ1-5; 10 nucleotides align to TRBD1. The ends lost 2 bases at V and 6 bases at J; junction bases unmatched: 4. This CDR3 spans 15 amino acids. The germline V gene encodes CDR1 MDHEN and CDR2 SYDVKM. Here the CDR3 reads CASSLMGQGSQPQHF. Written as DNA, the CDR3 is TGTGCCAGCAGTTTAATGGGACAGGGGTCTCAGCCCCAGCATTTT.

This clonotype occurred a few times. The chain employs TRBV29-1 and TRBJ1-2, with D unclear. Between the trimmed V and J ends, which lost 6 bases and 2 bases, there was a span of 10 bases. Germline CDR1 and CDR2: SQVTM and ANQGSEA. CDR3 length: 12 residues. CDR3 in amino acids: CSVVRPNYGYTF. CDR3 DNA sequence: TGCAGCGTAGTGAGGCCCAACTATGGCTACACCTTC.

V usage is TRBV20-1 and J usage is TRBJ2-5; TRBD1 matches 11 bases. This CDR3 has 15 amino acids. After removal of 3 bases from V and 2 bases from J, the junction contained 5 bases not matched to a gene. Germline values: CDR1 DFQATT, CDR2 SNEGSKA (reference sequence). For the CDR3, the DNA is TGCAGTGCTAGGGGGACAGGGGGTGGGCAAGAGACCCAGTACTTC. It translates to CSARGTGGGQETQYF.

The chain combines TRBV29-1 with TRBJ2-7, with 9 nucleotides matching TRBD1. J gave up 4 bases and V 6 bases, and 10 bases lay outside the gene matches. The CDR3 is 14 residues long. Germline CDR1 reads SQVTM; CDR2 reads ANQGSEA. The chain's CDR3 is CSVLGQGHPYEQYF. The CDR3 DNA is TGCAGCGTCCTCGGACAGGGGCACCCGTACGAGCAGTACTTC.

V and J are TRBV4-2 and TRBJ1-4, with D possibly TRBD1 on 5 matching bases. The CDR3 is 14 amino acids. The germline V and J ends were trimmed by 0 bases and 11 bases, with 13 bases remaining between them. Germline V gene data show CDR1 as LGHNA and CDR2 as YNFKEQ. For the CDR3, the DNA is TGTGCCAGCAGCCAAGACTCAGGGTTCAGGAAACTGTTTTTT. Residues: CASSQDSGFRKLFF.

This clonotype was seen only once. CDR3 nucleotide sequence: TGTGCCAGCAGTTTGGGCGGGACAGGGAGCAATGAGCAGTTCTTC. It encodes CASSLGGTGSNEQFF. V gene TRBV28 combines with J gene TRBJ2-1; TRBD1 matches 9 bases. Germline lookup yields CDR1 MDHEN and CDR2 SYDVKM. The length of the CDR3 is 15 residues. Unmatched junction bases numbered 6, after V lost 3 bases and J lost 6 bases.

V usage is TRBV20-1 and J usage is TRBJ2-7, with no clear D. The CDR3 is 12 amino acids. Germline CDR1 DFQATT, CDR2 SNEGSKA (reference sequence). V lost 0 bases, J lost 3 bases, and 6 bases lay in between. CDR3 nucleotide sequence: TGCAGTGCTAGAGATAATATCTACGAGCAGTACTTC. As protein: CSARDNIYEQYF.

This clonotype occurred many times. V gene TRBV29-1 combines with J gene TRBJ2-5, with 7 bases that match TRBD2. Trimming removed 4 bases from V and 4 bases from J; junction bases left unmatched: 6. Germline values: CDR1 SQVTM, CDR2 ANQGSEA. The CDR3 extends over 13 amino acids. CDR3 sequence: CSVGIIAGETQYF. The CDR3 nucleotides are TGCAGCGTTGGGATTATAGCGGGAGAGACCCAGTACTTC. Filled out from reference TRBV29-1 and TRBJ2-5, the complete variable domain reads SAVISQKPSRDICQRGTSLTIQCQVDSQVTMMFWYRQQPGQSLTLIATANQGSEATYESGFVIDKFPISRPNLTFSTLTVSNMSPEDSSIYLCSVGIIAGETQYFGPGTRLLVL.

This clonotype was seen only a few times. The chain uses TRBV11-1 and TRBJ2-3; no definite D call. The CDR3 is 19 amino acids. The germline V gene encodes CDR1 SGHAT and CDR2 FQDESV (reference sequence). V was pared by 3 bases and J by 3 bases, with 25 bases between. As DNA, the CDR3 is TGTGCCAGCAGCTTTAGTTTTGAGTCGGTGCGCCGGAAAACAGATACGCAGTATTTT. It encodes CASSFSFESVRRKTDTQYF. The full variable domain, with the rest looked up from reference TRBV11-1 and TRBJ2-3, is EAEVAQSPRYKITEKSQAVAFWCDPISGHATLYWYRQILGQGPELLVQFQDESVVDDSQLPKDRFSAERLKGVDSTLKIQPAELGDSAMYLCASSFSFESVRRKTDTQYFGPGTRLTVL.

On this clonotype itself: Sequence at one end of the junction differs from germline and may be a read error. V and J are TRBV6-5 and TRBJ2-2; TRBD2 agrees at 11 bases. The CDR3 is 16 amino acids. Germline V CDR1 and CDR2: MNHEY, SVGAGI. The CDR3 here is CASSYLAGGYTGELFF. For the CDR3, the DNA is TGCGCCAGCAGCTACCTAGCGGGGGGATACACCGGGGAGCTGTTTTTT.

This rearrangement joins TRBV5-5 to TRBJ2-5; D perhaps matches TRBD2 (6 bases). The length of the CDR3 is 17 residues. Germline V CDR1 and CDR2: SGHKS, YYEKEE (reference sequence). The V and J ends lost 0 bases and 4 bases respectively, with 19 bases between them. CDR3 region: CASSLGHLARRPETQYF. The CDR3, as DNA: TGTGCCAGCAGCTTGGGACACCTAGCGAGGAGGCCAGAGACCCAGTACTTC.

CDR3 in amino acids: CASSSWISGANVLTF. CDR3 in DNA: TGTGCCAGCAGTTCTTGGATCTCTGGGGCCAACGTCCTGACTTTC. V and J are TRBV7-9 and TRBJ2-6; D gene unclear. Germline V CDR1 and CDR2: SEHNR, FQNEAQ (reference sequence). The CDR3 extends over 15 amino acids. Trimming removed 6 bases from V and 0 bases from J, with 9 bases in between.

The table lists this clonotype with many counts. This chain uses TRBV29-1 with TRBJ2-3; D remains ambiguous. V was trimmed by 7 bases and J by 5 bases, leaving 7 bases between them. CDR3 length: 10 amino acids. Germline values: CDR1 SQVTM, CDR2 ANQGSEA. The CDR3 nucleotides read TGCAGCGGCTGGAGAGATACGCAGTATTTT. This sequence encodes CSGWRDTQYF.

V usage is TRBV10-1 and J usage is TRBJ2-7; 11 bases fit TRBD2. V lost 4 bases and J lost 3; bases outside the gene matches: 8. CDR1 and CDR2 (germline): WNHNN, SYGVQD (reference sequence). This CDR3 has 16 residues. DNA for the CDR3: TGCGCCAGCAGTGGGGAGACTAGCGGGACCGTCTACGAGCAGTACTTC. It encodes CASSGETSGTVYEQYF.

The CDR3 DNA follows: TGTGCCAGTAGTATCTTAGCGGGAGGCTCCACAGATACGCAGTATTTT. Its translation is CASSILAGGSTDTQYF. The chain has TRBV19 and TRBJ2-3; 10 bases match TRBD2. Germline V gene data show CDR1 as LNHDA and CDR2 as SQIVND (reference sequence). Trimming cost V 3 bases and J 2 bases; bases outside gene matches: 5. The length of the CDR3 is 16 residues.

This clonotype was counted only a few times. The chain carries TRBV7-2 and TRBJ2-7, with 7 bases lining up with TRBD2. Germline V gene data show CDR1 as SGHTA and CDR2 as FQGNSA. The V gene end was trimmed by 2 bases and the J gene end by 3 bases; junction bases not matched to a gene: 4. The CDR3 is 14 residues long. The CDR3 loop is CASSLQGGIYEQYF. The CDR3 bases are TGTGCCAGCAGCTTACAGGGAGGGATCTACGAGCAGTACTTC.

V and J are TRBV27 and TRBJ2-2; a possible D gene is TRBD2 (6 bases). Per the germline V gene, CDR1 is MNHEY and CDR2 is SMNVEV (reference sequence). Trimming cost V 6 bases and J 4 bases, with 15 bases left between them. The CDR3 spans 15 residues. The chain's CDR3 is CASSLEGFGTGELFF. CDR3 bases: TGTGCCAGCAGCTTGGAGGGGTTTGGCACCGGGGAGCTGTTTTTT.

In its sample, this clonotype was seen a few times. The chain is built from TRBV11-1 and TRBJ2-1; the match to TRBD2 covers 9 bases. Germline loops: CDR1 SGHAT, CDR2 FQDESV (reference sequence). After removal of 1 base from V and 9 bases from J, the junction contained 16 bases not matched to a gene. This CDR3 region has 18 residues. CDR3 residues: CASSLEGILSGRHIEQFF. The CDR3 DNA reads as TGTGCCAGCAGCTTAGAGGGGATCTTGAGCGGGAGGCACATTGAGCAGTTCTTC.

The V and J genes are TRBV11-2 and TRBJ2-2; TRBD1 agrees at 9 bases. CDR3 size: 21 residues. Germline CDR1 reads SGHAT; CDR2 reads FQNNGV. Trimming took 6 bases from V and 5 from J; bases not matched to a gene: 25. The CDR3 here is CASRHLGSTGGRTQTTGELFF. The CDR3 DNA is TGTGCCAGCAGACATCTGGGAAGTACAGGGGGCCGGACCCAAACAACCGGGGAGCTGTTTTTT.

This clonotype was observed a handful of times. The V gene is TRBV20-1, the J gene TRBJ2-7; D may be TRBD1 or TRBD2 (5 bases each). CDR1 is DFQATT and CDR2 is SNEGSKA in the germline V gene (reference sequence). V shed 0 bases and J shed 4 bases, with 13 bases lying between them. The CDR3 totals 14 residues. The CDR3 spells CSAREGTGPYEQYF. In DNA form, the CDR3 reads TGCAGTGCTAGAGAGGGGACCGGCCCTTACGAGCAGTACTTC.

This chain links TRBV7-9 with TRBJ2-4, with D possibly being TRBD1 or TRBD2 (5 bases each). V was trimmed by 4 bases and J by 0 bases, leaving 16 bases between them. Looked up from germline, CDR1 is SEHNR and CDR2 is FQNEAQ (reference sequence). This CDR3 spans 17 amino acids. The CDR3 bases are TGTGCCAGCAGCTCGCCGCCGGGACCCATAGCCAAAAACATTCAGTACTTC. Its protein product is CASSSPPGPIAKNIQYF.

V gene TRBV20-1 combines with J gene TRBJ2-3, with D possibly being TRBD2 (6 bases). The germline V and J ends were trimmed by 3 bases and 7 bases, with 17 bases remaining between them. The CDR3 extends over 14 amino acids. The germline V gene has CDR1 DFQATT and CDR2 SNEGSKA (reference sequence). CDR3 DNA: TGCAGTGCTAGGGACTACAGCGCTTTCAATACGCAGTATTTT. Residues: CSARDYSAFNTQYF.

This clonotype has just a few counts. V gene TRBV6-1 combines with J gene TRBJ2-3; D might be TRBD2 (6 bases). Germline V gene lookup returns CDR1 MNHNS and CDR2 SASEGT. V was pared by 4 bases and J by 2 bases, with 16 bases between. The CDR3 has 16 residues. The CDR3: CASSVNRDSLTDTQYF. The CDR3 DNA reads TGTGCCAGCAGTGTTAACCGGGACTCTCTCACAGATACGCAGTATTTT.

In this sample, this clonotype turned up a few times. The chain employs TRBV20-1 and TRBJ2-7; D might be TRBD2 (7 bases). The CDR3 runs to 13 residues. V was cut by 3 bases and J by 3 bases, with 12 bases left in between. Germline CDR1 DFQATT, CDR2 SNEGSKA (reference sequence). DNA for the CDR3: TGCAGTGCTAGTCAGGGGACTAACTACGAGCAGTACTTC. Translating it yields CSASQGTNYEQYF.

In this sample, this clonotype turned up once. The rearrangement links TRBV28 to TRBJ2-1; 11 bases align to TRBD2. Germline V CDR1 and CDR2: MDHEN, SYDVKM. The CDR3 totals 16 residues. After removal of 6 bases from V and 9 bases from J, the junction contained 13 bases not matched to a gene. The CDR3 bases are TGTGCCAGCAGCCTGTGGCCTAGCGGGGGGCCGGGTGAGCAGTTCTTC. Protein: CASSLWPSGGPGEQFF.